This TCR beta chain came from a study of Ad26.COV2.S vaccination and SARS-CoV-2 variants. Study-level results: Measurements of TCR breadth and depth may have given underestimates of the total T cell responses. Following vaccination, spike-specific CD8+ and CD4+ T cell responses reportedly exhibited substantial breadth.

This clone was detected only once. The antigen is undetermined. Treatment given: around 19 received Ad26.COV2.S at low or high dose, single or two shots; about 5 received placebo; per-sample allocation not given. Material that was analyzed had been drawn on day 63 after the first vaccine or placebo injection. Profiling relied on immunoSEQ multiplex PCR, and the TCRdb table lists in-frame clones only, not all of them. The sample shows 360,000 or so clones, around 89% of them seen only once. Germline assignment: CDR1 SGHRS and CDR2 YFSETQ. With V trimmed by 4 bases and J by 0 bases, 3 bases remained unmatched. CDR3 length: 14 amino acids.

This chain joins TRBV5-1 and TRBJ1-1; 7 nucleotides match TRBD1. This clonotype was sampled from a person aged 18-65 years who received the Ad26.COV2.S COVID-19 vaccine or a placebo. This specimen was peripheral blood, taken in a trial of Ad26.COV2.S vaccine versus placebo. The CDR3 here is CASSGDRLNTEAFF. For the CDR3, the DNA is TGCGCCAGCAGCGGGGACAGACTGAACACTGAAGCTTTCTTT.